This T cell receptor beta chain was profiled in a study of T cells after yellow fever vaccination. A 5'RACE template-switching step, the method used to make TCR cDNA, added a universal primer site and UMIs. TCRdb itself ran the 5' RACE reads through MiXCR, one entry per CDR3 protein. The sample lists 510,000 or so distinct CDR3 sequences, approximately 21% seen once, with approximately 15% in the top ten. The CDR3 is made up of 19 amino acids. The ends were cut back, 0 bases at V and 2 bases at J, with 23 bases in the middle. Germline-derived CDR1 and CDR2 are MNHEY and SVGAGI. This clonotype was observed once.

Here the sequenced sample was PBMCs, taken 15 days after the yellow fever booster vaccination. The clonotype was recovered from a man aged 30 to 39 who received the YFV17D yellow fever vaccine. The chain uses TRBV6-5 and TRBJ2-7; TRBD2 might be the D (6 bases). CDR3: CASSYSMTPHLAYTYEQYF. For the CDR3, the DNA is TGTGCCAGCAGTTACTCGATGACCCCTCACCTAGCGTATACCTACGAGCAGTACTTC.